This TCR beta chain comes out of a study of cytomegalovirus exposure and HLA in healthy donors. The PCR ran on 60 Vbeta and 13 Jbeta primers. Some clones are missing from TCRdb's copy, which holds only in-frame ones; the method was immunoSEQ multiplex PCR. The sample holds about 130,000 clones, roughly 70% seen once. This CDR3 has 15 amino acids. CDR1 and CDR2 from the germline V gene are MNHNY and SVGAGI (reference sequence). Trimming took 0 bases from V and 6 from J, leaving 14 bases between them. Study results and caveats: Reports described diagnosis of cytomegalovirus status by the classifier as highly specific and sensitive.

For this clone: No antigen is known for it.

This rearrangement joins TRBV6-6 to TRBJ1-2, with D unclear. Sequences were obtained from PBMCs. The source is a middle-aged man in good health and CMV-seropositive. DNA for the CDR3: TGTGCCAGCAGTTACTCGTTTGGGCAGCTGAATGGCTACACCTTC. This codes for CASSYSFGQLNGYTF.